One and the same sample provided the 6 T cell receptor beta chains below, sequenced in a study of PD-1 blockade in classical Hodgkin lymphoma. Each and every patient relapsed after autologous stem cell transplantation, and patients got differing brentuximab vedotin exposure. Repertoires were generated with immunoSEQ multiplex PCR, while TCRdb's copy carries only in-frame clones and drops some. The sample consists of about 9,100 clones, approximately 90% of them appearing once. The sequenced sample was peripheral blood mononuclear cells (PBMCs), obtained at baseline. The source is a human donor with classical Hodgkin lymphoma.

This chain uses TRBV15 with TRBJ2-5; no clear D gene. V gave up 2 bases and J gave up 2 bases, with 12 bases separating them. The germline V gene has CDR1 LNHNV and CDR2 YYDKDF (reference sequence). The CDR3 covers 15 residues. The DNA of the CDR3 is TGTGCCACCAGCAGATTTTCAGAATTTCAAGAGACCCAGTACTTC. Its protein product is CATSRFSEFQETQYF.

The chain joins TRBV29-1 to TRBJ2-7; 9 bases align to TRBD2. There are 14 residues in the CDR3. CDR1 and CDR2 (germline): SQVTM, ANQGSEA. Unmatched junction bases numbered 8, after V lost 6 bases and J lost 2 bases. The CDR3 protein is CSVEMTSGTYEQYF. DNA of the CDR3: TGCAGCGTCGAAATGACTAGCGGTACCTACGAGCAGTACTTC.

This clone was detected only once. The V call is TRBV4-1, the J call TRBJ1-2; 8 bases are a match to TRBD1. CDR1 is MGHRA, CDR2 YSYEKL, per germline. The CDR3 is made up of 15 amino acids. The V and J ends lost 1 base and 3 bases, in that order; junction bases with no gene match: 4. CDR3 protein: CASSQVQGADYGYTF. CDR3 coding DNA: TGCGCCAGCAGCCAAGTGCAGGGGGCGGACTATGGCTACACCTTC.

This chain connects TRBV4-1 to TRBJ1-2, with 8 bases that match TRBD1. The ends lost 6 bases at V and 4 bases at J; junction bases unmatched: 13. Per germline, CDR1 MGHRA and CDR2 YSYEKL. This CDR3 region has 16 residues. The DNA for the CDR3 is TGCGCCAGCAGACAACCGACGGACAGGGTGGCCTATGGCTACACCTTC. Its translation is CASRQPTDRVAYGYTF.

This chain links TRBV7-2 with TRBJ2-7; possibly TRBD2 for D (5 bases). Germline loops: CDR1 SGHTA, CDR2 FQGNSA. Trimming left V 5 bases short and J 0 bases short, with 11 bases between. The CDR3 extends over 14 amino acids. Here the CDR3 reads CASSPDLGSYEQYF. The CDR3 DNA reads TGTGCCAGCAGCCCGGACTTGGGCTCCTACGAGCAGTACTTC.

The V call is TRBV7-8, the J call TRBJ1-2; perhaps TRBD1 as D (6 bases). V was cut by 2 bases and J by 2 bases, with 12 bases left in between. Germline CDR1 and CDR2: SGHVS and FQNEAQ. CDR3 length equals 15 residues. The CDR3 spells CASSLFWDTNYGYTF. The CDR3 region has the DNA TGTGCCAGCAGCTTATTCTGGGACACGAACTATGGCTACACCTTC. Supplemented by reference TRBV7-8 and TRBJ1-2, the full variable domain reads GAGVSQSPRYKVAKRGQDVALRCDPISGHVSLFWYQQALGQGPEFLTYFQNEAQLDKSGLPSDRFFAERPEGSVSTLKIQRTQQEDSAVYLCASSLFWDTNYGYTFGSGTRLTVV.